The T cell receptor (beta chain) under discussion was sequenced for a study of T cells after yellow fever vaccination. TCRdb used MiXCR to reprocess the 5' RACE reads, holding one entry per CDR3 protein. The table includes approximately 350,000 distinct CDR3 sequences, 9.5% to 13% detected once. The CDR3 is made up of 13 amino acids. Trimming took 5 bases from V and 2 from J, leaving 10 bases between them. From germline, CDR1 is SGHVS and CDR2 FNYEAQ. V usage is TRBV7-6 and J usage is TRBJ2-7, with D unresolved. This specimen consisted of PBMCs, obtained on the day of the first yellow fever vaccination. The clonotype was recovered from a man aged 18 to 29 who received the YFV17D yellow fever vaccine. The CDR3 spells CASSHHGAYEQYF. The CDR3, as DNA: TGTGCCAGCAGCCACCATGGGGCCTACGAGCAGTACTTC. Full variable domain (rest looked up from reference TRBV7-6 and TRBJ2-7): GAGVSQSPRYKVTKRGQDVALRCDPISGHVSLYWYRQALGQGPEFLTYFNYEAQQDKSGLPNDRFSAERPEGSISTLTIQRTEQRDSAMYRCASSHHGAYEQYFGPGTRLTVT.